Following are 24 T cell receptor beta chains from one sample sequenced in a study of blood T cell repertoires in COVID-19. TCRdb's copy holds only in-frame clones and misses some; the assay was immunoSEQ multiplex PCR. The table lists around 320,000 clones, 85% to 90% of them singletons. The sample was peripheral blood. These receptors were obtained from a woman aged 25 to 39 with COVID-19, enrolled during active disease.

This clone was seen a few times. The chain employs TRBV25-1 and TRBJ2-1; 7 nucleotides agree with TRBD2. Germline loops: CDR1 MGHDK, CDR2 SYGVNS. The ends lost 7 bases at V and 5 bases at J; junction bases unmatched: 5. This CDR3 comprises 13 residues. CDR3 sequence (DNA): TGTGCCAGCAATTTAGGGAGGGACAATGAGCAGTTCTTC. Translation: CASNLGRDNEQFF.

The chain has TRBV11-2 and TRBJ1-3; weak D call: TRBD1 (5 bases). V was clipped by 1 base and J by 0 bases, with 16 bases between them. The CDR3 consists of 18 residues. In germline, CDR1 is SGHAT, CDR2 FQNNGV. This CDR3 reads CASSLVVGGISSGNTIYF. The CDR3 DNA is TGTGCCAGCAGCTTAGTGGTGGGGGGGATCAGCTCTGGAAACACCATATATTTT.

This clone was observed a single time. The chain employs TRBV7-7 and TRBJ1-4, with D unresolved. The CDR3 spans 16 residues. Germline V CDR1 and CDR2: SSHAT, FNYEAQ (reference sequence). V was clipped by 1 base and J by 3 bases, with 12 bases between them. CDR3 nucleotide sequence: TGTGCCAGCAGCTTAGTCGGGCGGGGAGCTAATGAAAAACTGTTTTTT. This translates into CASSLVGRGANEKLFF.

This clone was seen once. V is TRBV2 and J is TRBJ2-7, with 7 bases fitting TRBD1. V lost 6 bases, J lost 3 bases, and 14 bases stayed unmatched. Germline CDR1 SNHLY, CDR2 FYNNEI. The CDR3 is made up of 16 amino acids. The CDR3 reads CASSLDRDQFDYEQYF. The CDR3 coding sequence is TGTGCCAGCAGCCTCGACAGGGACCAATTCGACTACGAGCAGTACTTC.

The chain joins TRBV29-1 to TRBJ2-1; D is ambiguous. This CDR3 is built from 11 residues. V was clipped by 8 bases and J by 1 base, with 6 bases between them. Germline assignment: CDR1 SQVTM and CDR2 ANQGSEA. The DNA of the CDR3 is TGCAGCCCAGGTTCCTACAATGAGCAGTTCTTC. Translating it yields CSPGSYNEQFF.

This rearrangement joins TRBV28 to TRBJ1-1; TRBD1 matches at 9 bases. The CDR3 has 15 amino acids. The junction had 10 bases not matched to a gene; V was cut back by 6 bases and J by 5 bases. Per germline, CDR1 MDHEN and CDR2 SYDVKM. This CDR3 is CASSRPGTGITEAFF. The CDR3 DNA sequence: TGTGCCAGCAGCCGCCCTGGGACAGGGATAACTGAAGCTTTCTTT.

The chain carries TRBV6-5 and TRBJ1-2; D may be TRBD1 (5 bases). The CDR3 sequence is 13 residues long. CDR1 and CDR2 (germline): MNHEY, SVGAGI. Between the trimmed V and J ends, which lost 6 bases and 8 bases, there was a span of 16 bases. CDR3 bases: TGTGCCAGCAGGGCCAGGGTACCGCCGGGCTACACCTTC. It codes for CASRARVPPGYTF.

The chain has TRBV7-7 and TRBJ1-3; 7 bases match TRBD1. Germline lookup yields CDR1 SSHAT and CDR2 FNYEAQ (reference sequence). This CDR3 is built from 15 residues. V was pared by 1 base and J by 4 bases, with 4 bases of the junction left unmatched. Written as DNA, the CDR3 is TGTGCCAGCAGCTTAGAACAGGGGCTCGGAAACACCATATATTTT. It codes for CASSLEQGLGNTIYF.

This clone was detected only a few times. The chain is built from TRBV4-1 and TRBJ1-5; D not resolved. CDR1 and CDR2 from the germline V gene are MGHRA and YSYEKL. Trimming shortened V by 2 bases and J by 0 bases, and 17 bases separated the two germline ends. The CDR3 is 18 residues long. This CDR3 reads CASSQIGRSPRSNQPQHF. Here the CDR3 DNA reads TGCGCCAGCAGCCAAATTGGGAGATCCCCCCGTAGCAATCAGCCCCAGCATTTT.

The genes are TRBV28 and TRBJ2-7, with D possibly being TRBD1 (6 bases). This CDR3 contains 17 residues. V gave up 3 bases and J gave up 0 bases, with 18 bases separating them. Germline V gene lookup returns CDR1 MDHEN and CDR2 SYDVKM. The CDR3 DNA follows: TGTGCCAGCAGTTTTGGGACACGACCACAGAGCTCCTACGAGCAGTACTTC. As protein: CASSFGTRPQSSYEQYF.

The rearrangement joins TRBV14 to TRBJ2-3; 9 bases agree with TRBD2. CDR3 length: 17 residues. Germline lookup yields CDR1 SGHDN and CDR2 FVKESK. J gave up 1 base and V 6 bases, and 11 bases lay outside the gene matches. CDR3: CASRAGGLRTGTDTQYF. The CDR3 DNA sequence: TGTGCCAGCAGAGCGGGGGGCCTACGTACTGGCACAGATACGCAGTATTTT.

The V and J genes are TRBV7-9 and TRBJ1-1; unclear D gene. The V and J ends lost 2 bases and 6 bases respectively, with 10 bases between them. Germline CDR1 reads SEHNR; CDR2 reads FQNEAQ (reference sequence). This CDR3 is built from 13 residues. The CDR3 region has the DNA TGTGCCAGCAGCTTACTCGTTCCCCCTGAAGCTTTCTTT. This sequence encodes CASSLLVPPEAFF.

The chain links TRBV5-1 to TRBJ1-5; maybe TRBD1 (5 bases). Looked up from germline, CDR1 is SGHRS and CDR2 is YFSETQ. This CDR3 region has 15 residues. V lost 6 bases and J lost 3, with 16 bases in between. The CDR3 bases are TGCGCCAGCAACCTCGCCCGGGGGGACAATCAGCCCCAGCATTTT. It yields the protein CASNLARGDNQPQHF.

This clone was picked up one time. The V and J genes are TRBV7-9 and TRBJ2-2, with D maybe TRBD1 (5 bases). The CDR3 is made up of 14 amino acids. Trimming removed 1 base at V and 6 bases at J, with 9 bases between. Germline CDR1 is SEHNR and CDR2 is FQNEAQ (reference sequence). The CDR3 spells CASSLVTVSGELFF. As DNA, the CDR3 is TGTGCCAGCAGCTTAGTGACAGTCTCCGGGGAGCTGTTTTTT.

The chain joins TRBV5-1 to TRBJ1-1; tentative D call: TRBD1 (6 bases). Germline V CDR1 and CDR2: SGHRS, YFSETQ. This CDR3 is built from 14 residues. Trimming removed 0 bases from V and 6 bases from J, with 12 bases in between. For the CDR3, the DNA is TGCGCCAGCAGCTTGGGTCAGGGGTTGGCTGAAGCTTTCTTT. It encodes CASSLGQGLAEAFF.

The V gene is TRBV28, the J gene TRBJ2-7; the match to TRBD1 covers 9 bases. This CDR3 has 16 residues. Germline V CDR1 and CDR2: MDHEN, SYDVKM. The trim removed 6 bases at V and 1 base at J, leaving 10 bases unmatched. CDR3 DNA: TGTGCCAGCAGGGGATTACCGGGACAGGGATCCTACGAGCAGTACTTC. Its translation is CASRGLPGQGSYEQYF.

V is TRBV5-4 and J is TRBJ1-1; perhaps TRBD1 as D (6 bases). Germline V lookup: CDR1 SGHNT, CDR2 YYREEE (reference sequence). The V gene lost 4 bases and the J gene lost 0 bases, with 10 bases spanning the gap. CDR3 size: 14 residues. In nucleotides, the CDR3 is TGTGCCAGCAGCCTGGGACAAGTGAACACTGAAGCTTTCTTT. It specifies CASSLGQVNTEAFF.

Here the CDR3 DNA reads TGTGCCAGCAGCTTTATCCAGTCCCTCTACGAGCAGTACTTC. Translating gives CASSFIQSLYEQYF. The chain is built from TRBV5-6 and TRBJ2-7, with no clear D. CDR1 is SGHDT and CDR2 is YYEEEE in the germline V gene. Trimming stripped 2 bases from V and 3 bases from J, with 12 bases between. The length of the CDR3 is 14 residues.

The chain employs TRBV5-1 and TRBJ2-1, with D hard to call. The CDR3 covers 11 residues. Looked up from germline, CDR1 is SGHRS and CDR2 is YFSETQ. V dropped 3 bases and J dropped 8 bases, with 6 bases sitting between them. The CDR3 protein is CASSSWHEQFF. The CDR3 DNA is TGCGCCAGCAGCTCCTGGCATGAGCAGTTCTTC. Drawing the rest from reference TRBV5-1 and TRBJ2-1, the complete variable domain is KAGVTQTPRYLIKTRGQQVTLSCSPISGHRSVSWYQQTPGQGLQFLFEYFSETQRNKGNFPGRFSGRQFSNSRSEMNVSTLELGDSALYLCASSSWHEQFFGPGTRLTVL.

The chain employs TRBV18 and TRBJ1-1; TRBD1 agrees at 7 bases. With 10 bases clipped from V and 11 bases from J, the junction kept 13 bases outside the gene matches. The CDR3 is 12 residues long. Germline V gene lookup returns CDR1 KGHSH and CDR2 LQKENI. The CDR3 reads CAIPLTSRGAFF. In DNA, the CDR3 is TGTGCCATCCCACTCACATCCAGGGGGGCTTTCTTT.

This CDR3 reads CSALQETQYF. CDR3 in DNA: TGCAGTGCTTTACAAGAGACCCAGTACTTC. This sequence joins TRBV20-1 and TRBJ2-5; D is unclear. The CDR3 is 10 amino acids. V lost 5 bases, J lost 2 bases, and 3 bases lay in between. Germline V gene lookup returns CDR1 DFQATT and CDR2 SNEGSKA (reference sequence).

The V call is TRBV5-4, the J call TRBJ2-5; 12 nucleotides align to TRBD2. The CDR3 runs 17 residues. The V gene's germline CDR1 is SGHNT and CDR2 YYREEE (reference sequence). After removal of 5 bases from V and 5 bases from J, the junction contained 13 bases not matched to a gene. In DNA form, the CDR3 reads TGTGCCAGCAGTCTAGCGGGGGGGCCCCCAGGGTTGGAGACCCAGTACTTC. Its protein product is CASSLAGGPPGLETQYF.

V is TRBV21-1 and J is TRBJ1-2. TRBV21-1 is a recognized pseudogene. The length of the CDR3 is 16 residues. As DNA, the CDR3 is TGTGCCAGCAGCAAAGAACAGCACCGGGGGGTCTATGGCTACACCTTC. Its translation is CASSKEQHRGVYGYTF.

The chain joins TRBV5-5 to TRBJ1-5; possible D gene TRBD1, 5 bases. CDR3 length equals 15 residues. Germline CDR1 SGHKS, CDR2 YYEKEE (reference sequence). Trimming took off 2 bases at V and 1 base at J, with 10 bases between the two ends. The CDR3 region has the DNA TGTGCCAGCAGCTTAAGGGGAAACAGCAATCAGCCCCAGCATTTT. Its translation: CASSLRGNSNQPQHF.